This passage covers 26 T cell receptor beta chains from one sample sequenced in a study of CD4+ T cells in melanoma. Profiled with immunoSEQ multiplex PCR; TCRdb holds only in-frame clones, not every one. Of approximately 11,000 clones in the sample, roughly 62% were seen once. The sequenced sample consisted of cells from a culture (not recorded whether cultured in vitro). The receptors shown here come from a human donor with melanoma.

In its sample, this clone was seen a few times. The V and J genes are TRBV11-2 and TRBJ1-2; the D gene is possibly TRBD1 (6 bases). The CDR3 consists of 12 residues. The V end lost 1 base, the J end lost 8 bases, and 8 bases lay between the germline ends. Germline V CDR1 and CDR2: SGHAT, FQNNGV. The CDR3 nucleotides read TGTGCCAGCAGCTTAGGGGGGCTGGGCTACACCTTC. Amino acid sequence: CASSLGGLGYTF.

The chain recombines TRBV7-8 with TRBJ1-1; tentative D call: TRBD1 (6 bases). V gave up 5 bases and J gave up 0 bases, with 13 bases separating them. Germline V CDR1 and CDR2: SGHVS, FQNEAQ. This CDR3 has 15 residues. The CDR3 region is CASSLQGELNTEAFF. Here the CDR3 DNA reads TGTGCCAGCAGCCTACAGGGAGAACTGAACACTGAAGCTTTCTTT.

The genes are TRBV10-3 and TRBJ2-7; D unclear. From germline, CDR1 is ENHRY and CDR2 SYGVKD. Trimming shortened V by 3 bases and J by 2 bases, and 11 bases separated the two germline ends. CDR3 length equals 14 residues. The CDR3 bases are TGTGCCATCAGTGAAAGGGATTACGCCTACGAGCAGTACTTC. Its translation: CAISERDYAYEQYF.

This chain connects TRBV5-1 to TRBJ1-3; D ambiguous. V lost 0 bases and J lost 4, with 14 bases in between. The CDR3 has 16 amino acids. Germline V gene sequence: CDR1 SGHRS, CDR2 YFSETQ. CDR3 residues: CASSLGPTGMGNTIYF. The CDR3 nucleotides are TGCGCCAGCAGCTTGGGCCCCACGGGGATGGGAAACACCATATATTTT.

The rearrangement joins TRBV4-1 to TRBJ2-3, with D perhaps TRBD2 (5 bases). Germline CDR1 MGHRA, CDR2 YSYEKL. The CDR3 sequence is 17 residues long. Trimming removed 1 base from V and 2 bases from J, with 16 bases in between. CDR3 bases: TGCGCCAGCAGCCAAGGAATGACCCGGCGGGTCACAGATACGCAGTATTTT. It is translated as CASSQGMTRRVTDTQYF.

The chain couples TRBV7-9 to TRBJ2-2; TRBD2 matches 9 bases. The CDR3 totals 18 residues. Looked up from germline, CDR1 is SEHNR and CDR2 is FQNEAQ (reference sequence). V trimming: 2 bases; J trimming: 5 bases; junction bases outside the gene matches: 12. CDR3 nucleotide sequence: TGTGCCAGCAGCTTACCCCCGCGGCTAGCGGGGACGACCGGGGAGCTGTTTTTT. The encoded protein is CASSLPPRLAGTTGELFF.

This chain joins TRBV30 and TRBJ2-1; either TRBD1 or TRBD2 may supply D (6 bases each). CDR3 length: 13 residues. In germline, CDR1 is GTSNPN, CDR2 SVGIG (reference sequence). The germline V and J ends were trimmed by 1 base and 5 bases, with 9 bases remaining between them. The CDR3 loop reads CAWSGGANNEQFF. CDR3 bases: TGTGCCTGGAGTGGGGGGGCCAACAATGAGCAGTTCTTC.

The chain couples TRBV7-8 to TRBJ2-1; tentatively, D is TRBD1 (5 bases). The CDR3 totals 13 residues. Between the trimmed V and J ends, which lost 5 bases and 4 bases, there was a span of 9 bases. Germline V gene lookup returns CDR1 SGHVS and CDR2 FQNEAQ. For the CDR3, the DNA is TGTGCCAGCAGCAGTGACAGATACAATGAGCAGTTCTTC. This gives the protein CASSSDRYNEQFF.

The gene calls are TRBV5-1 and TRBJ1-4; D possibly corresponds to TRBD1 (5 bases). The CDR3 length is 16 residues. Trimming pared 7 bases from V and 0 bases from J, leaving 16 bases between. CDR1 and CDR2 from the germline V gene are SGHRS and YFSETQ. CDR3 sequence: CASSRAGAATNEKLFF. In DNA, the CDR3 is TGCGCCAGCTCCCGAGCCGGGGCCGCAACTAATGAAAAACTGTTTTTT. Full variable domain (missing parts from reference TRBV5-1 and TRBJ1-4): KAGVTQTPRYLIKTRGQQVTLSCSPISGHRSVSWYQQTPGQGLQFLFEYFSETQRNKGNFPGRFSGRQFSNSRSEMNVSTLELGDSALYLCASSRAGAATNEKLFFGSGTQLSVL.

The table lists this clone with a few counts. J is TRBJ1-1 and V is TRBV5-8; 9 bases line up with TRBD1. V shed 5 bases and J 8 bases; nucleotides not matched to a gene: 4. Germline V gene lookup returns CDR1 SGHTS and CDR2 YDEGEE. The CDR3 has 12 amino acids. This CDR3 reads CASRYGQGEAFF. CDR3 sequence (DNA): TGTGCCAGCAGATACGGACAGGGGGAAGCTTTCTTT.

The chain joins TRBV30 to TRBJ1-5; 12 bases map to TRBD1. V trimming: 5 bases; J trimming: 7 bases; junction bases outside the gene matches: 12. CDR1 GTSNPN and CDR2 SVGIG come from the germline V gene (reference sequence). There are 16 residues in the CDR3. The CDR3 region has the DNA TGTGCCTGGGCCGGGACAGGGGGCAGGTTGGGGCAGCCCCAGCATTTT. It translates to CAWAGTGGRLGQPQHF.

The chain joins TRBV19 to TRBJ1-5, with D uncertain. V was pared by 2 bases and J by 4 bases, with 9 bases between. The germline CDR1 and CDR2 sequences are LNHDA and SQIVND (reference sequence). This CDR3 is built from 14 residues. The chain's CDR3 is CASSIFRVNQPQHF. CDR3 DNA: TGTGCCAGTAGTATATTCCGGGTGAATCAGCCCCAGCATTTT. The entire variable domain, with the rest obtained from reference TRBV19 and TRBJ1-5, is as follows: DGGITQSPKYLFRKEGQNVTLSCEQNLNHDAMYWYRQDPGQGLRLIYYSQIVNDFQKGDIAEGYSVSREKKESFPLTVTSAQKNPTAFYLCASSIFRVNQPQHFGDGTRLSIL.

This chain joins TRBV14 and TRBJ1-2; no clear D. The germline gives CDR1 SGHDN, CDR2 FVKESK. The V end was cut by 5 bases, the J end by 0 bases, with 7 bases between. The CDR3 is 13 residues long. For the CDR3, the DNA is TGTGCCAGCAGCTTTTTGGCTAACTATGGCTACACCTTC. Its translation: CASSFLANYGYTF.

This clone was detected only a few times. V usage is TRBV5-1 and J usage is TRBJ1-2; perhaps TRBD1 as D (5 bases). The CDR3 sequence is 16 residues long. Trimming shortened V by 0 bases and J by 8 bases, and 20 bases separated the two germline ends. Germline V gives CDR1 SGHRS, CDR2 YFSETQ. The CDR3 region is CASSLDPRTSTGGYTF. The CDR3, as DNA: TGCGCCAGCAGCTTGGATCCTCGGACATCAACGGGCGGCTACACCTTC.

The gene calls are TRBV10-3 and TRBJ2-2; 9 bases line up with TRBD2. V gave up 4 bases and J gave up 3 bases; unmatched junction bases: 3. The CDR3 is 15 amino acids. CDR1 is ENHRY and CDR2 is SYGVKD in the germline V gene. CDR3 nucleotide sequence: TGTGCCATCAGTGTGAGCGGGGGGCACACCGGGGAGCTGTTTTTT. It translates to CAISVSGGHTGELFF.

J is TRBJ2-5 and V is TRBV7-2; 10 bases are a match to TRBD2. Germline trimming cut 1 base from V and 3 bases from J; bases unmatched to any gene: 5. Germline values: CDR1 SGHTA, CDR2 FQGNSA. This CDR3 spans 16 amino acids. As DNA, the CDR3 is TGTGCCAGCAGCTTAGTTGAGCGGGGGGGCGAAGAGACCCAGTACTTC. This codes for CASSLVERGGEETQYF.

The chain employs TRBV18 and TRBJ2-5; 12 bases align to TRBD1. CDR1 is KGHSH, CDR2 LQKENI, per germline. This CDR3 has 15 residues. V trimming: 6 bases; J trimming: 4 bases; junction bases outside the gene matches: 6. CDR3 residues: CASSLGTGGRETQYF. In nucleotides, the CDR3 is TGTGCCAGCTCCCTCGGGACAGGGGGCAGAGAGACCCAGTACTTC.

The chain links TRBV20-1 to TRBJ1-2; D gene unclear. The CDR3 has 11 residues. The ends were cut back, 5 bases at V and 7 bases at J, with 11 bases in the middle. CDR1 is DFQATT and CDR2 is SNEGSKA in the germline V gene (reference sequence). CDR3 in amino acids: CSARQDAGYTF. Written as DNA, the CDR3 is TGCAGTGCTCGGCAAGATGCTGGCTACACCTTC.

The chain uses TRBV6-4 and TRBJ1-1; no clear D. Germline loops: CDR1 MRHNA, CDR2 SNTAGT. V was shortened by 6 bases and J by 6 bases, with 14 bases between the two germline ends. CDR3 size: 13 residues. This chain's CDR3 is CASRSRDAAEAFF. DNA for the CDR3: TGTGCCAGCAGATCGAGGGATGCAGCTGAAGCTTTCTTT.

The V call is TRBV18, the J call TRBJ2-7, with 8 bases lining up with TRBD1. The germline CDR1 and CDR2 sequences are KGHSH and LQKENI. CDR3 length equals 16 residues. The V and J ends lost 2 bases and 3 bases, in that order; junction bases with no gene match: 9. The CDR3 spells CASSPGVSGQVYEQYF. CDR3 in DNA: TGTGCCAGCTCACCAGGCGTATCGGGACAGGTCTACGAGCAGTACTTC.

This chain connects TRBV29-1 to TRBJ2-3; 7 bases match TRBD1. Trimming at V came to 3 bases and at J to 4 bases, leaving 4 bases not matched to a gene. The germline V gene has CDR1 SQVTM and CDR2 ANQGSEA. The CDR3 loop spans 13 amino acids. CDR3 in amino acids: CSVEKGAPDTQYF. The CDR3 coding sequence is TGCAGCGTTGAGAAGGGGGCCCCAGATACGCAGTATTTT.

The chain carries TRBV9 and TRBJ1-3; weak D call: TRBD1 (5 bases). Deletions cut 4 bases from V and 0 bases from J, with 17 bases between. This CDR3 region has 17 residues. The germline V gene encodes CDR1 SGDLS and CDR2 YYNGEE. CDR3 sequence: CASSHTGRGGSGNTIYF. The CDR3 DNA is TGTGCCAGCAGCCATACAGGACGTGGCGGCTCTGGAAACACCATATATTTT.

The V and J genes are TRBV11-2 and TRBJ2-1; D unresolved. V lost 5 bases, J lost 5 bases, and 19 bases lay in between. This CDR3 has 16 residues. Looked up from germline, CDR1 is SGHAT and CDR2 is FQNNGV. The CDR3 here is CASSTLARLGNNEQFF. DNA of the CDR3: TGTGCCAGCAGCACCCTTGCCAGGTTGGGAAACAATGAGCAGTTCTTC.

The CDR3 reads CASSETGGTDTQYF. For the CDR3, the DNA is TGCGCCAGCAGCGAGACAGGGGGCACAGATACGCAGTATTTT. The chain uses TRBV5-1 and TRBJ2-3; 8 bases align to TRBD1. V was clipped by 4 bases and J by 1 base; unmatched bases: 2. CDR3 length: 14 residues. Germline V lookup: CDR1 SGHRS, CDR2 YFSETQ.

The chain uses TRBV2 and TRBJ1-2, with a weak D call TRBD1 (5 bases). Germline CDR1 and CDR2: SNHLY and FYNNEI. This CDR3 has 13 amino acids. Trimming removed 1 base from V and 2 bases from J, with 5 bases in between. The CDR3 nucleotides read TGTGCCAGCAGTGAAGAGGGGAACTATGGCTACACCTTC. Translation gives CASSEEGNYGYTF. The complete variable domain, with remaining parts taken from reference TRBV2 and TRBJ1-2, reads EPEVTQTPSHQVTQMGQEVILRCVPISNHLYFYWYRQILGQKVEFLVSFYNNEISEKSEIFDDQFSVERPDGSNFTLKIRSTKLEDSAMYFCASSEEGNYGYTFGSGTRLTVV.

The chain combines TRBV7-8 with TRBJ2-3, with TRBD2 identical over 9 bases. The CDR3 extends over 15 amino acids. The germline V gene has CDR1 SGHVS and CDR2 FQNEAQ. J was trimmed by 1 base and V by 9 bases; bases with no gene match: 8. This chain's CDR3 is CASYPRTSGTDTQYF. CDR3 nucleotide sequence: TGTGCCAGTTATCCTCGGACTAGCGGCACAGATACGCAGTATTTT.